The 26 T cell receptor beta chains listed next were all sequenced from one sample in a study of blood T cell repertoires in COVID-19. Some clones are missing from TCRdb's copy, which holds only in-frame ones; the method was immunoSEQ multiplex PCR. The sample has over 200,000 clones, around 89% seen once; the top ten hold approximately 2.5%. Sequencing was done on a sample of peripheral blood. These receptors all come from a man aged 25-45 years with COVID-19, enrolled during active disease.

V gene TRBV7-3 combines with J gene TRBJ2-1; D possibly corresponds to TRBD1 (5 bases). The CDR3 extends over 16 amino acids. Between the trimmed V and J ends, which lost 5 bases and 0 bases, there was a span of 14 bases. CDR1 is SGHTA, CDR2 FQGTGA, per germline. As DNA, the CDR3 is TGTGCCAGCAGCCACAGGCGTTCGGGCTCCTACAATGAGCAGTTCTTC. It encodes CASSHRRSGSYNEQFF.

This clone was detected only a few times. This chain's CDR3 is CASSSEDHPTETQYF. DNA for the CDR3: TGTGCCAGCAGTTCAGAGGATCACCCCACAGAGACCCAGTACTTC. The rearrangement joins TRBV6-2 or TRBV6-3 to TRBJ2-5; D remains unclear. The CDR3 contains 15 residues. V lost 4 bases and J lost 4, with 16 bases in between. CDR1 MNHEY and CDR2 SVGEGT come from the germline V gene.

V usage is TRBV5-6 and J usage is TRBJ1-5; D uncertain. There are 13 residues in the CDR3. Germline assignment: CDR1 SGHDT and CDR2 YYEEEE. Trimming took 6 bases from V and 9 from J, leaving 16 bases between them. The CDR3 DNA follows: TGTGCCAGCACTTTGGGAGATTTGGGGCCCCAGCATTTT. This codes for CASTLGDLGPQHF. Complete variable domain (other parts from reference TRBV5-6 and TRBJ1-5): DAGVTQSPTHLIKTRGQQVTLRCSPKSGHDTVSWYQQALGQGPQFIFQYYEEEERQRGNFPDRFSGHQFPNYSSELNVNALLLGDSALYLCASTLGDLGPQHFGDGTRLSIL.

The chain employs TRBV19 and TRBJ1-5; D perhaps matches TRBD1 (5 bases). Germline values: CDR1 LNHDA, CDR2 SQIVND (reference sequence). The CDR3 consists of 14 residues. With 6 bases removed from V and 4 bases from J, the gap between germline ends came to 13 bases. Written as DNA, the CDR3 is TGTGCCAGTAGCATCAAGGGGATGAATCAGCCCCAGCATTTT. Encoded protein: CASSIKGMNQPQHF.

CDR3 in amino acids: CASSFSTGVSTDTQYF. The DNA for the CDR3 is TGTGCCAGCAGCTTCTCTACGGGAGTATCCACAGATACGCAGTATTTT. This chain joins TRBV5-6 and TRBJ2-3; weak D call: TRBD2 (6 bases). Germline V CDR1 and CDR2: SGHDT, YYEEEE. The CDR3 contains 16 residues. Trimming took off 2 bases at V and 2 bases at J, with 15 bases between the two ends.

This chain connects TRBV5-1 to TRBJ2-1; 9 bases map to TRBD2. Germline loops: CDR1 SGHRS, CDR2 YFSETQ. V lost 4 bases and J lost 12; bases outside the gene matches: 14. The CDR3 sequence is 15 residues long. The CDR3 region has the DNA TGCGCCAGCAGCCCTGTGGGTAGCGGGAGAGGAGTGCAGTTCTTC. Amino acids: CASSPVGSGRGVQFF.

The chain couples TRBV19 to TRBJ2-1; 11 bases are a match to TRBD2. With 5 bases clipped from V and 3 bases from J, the junction kept 6 bases outside the gene matches. The CDR3 covers 16 residues. Looked up from germline, CDR1 is LNHDA and CDR2 is SQIVND (reference sequence). For the CDR3, the DNA is TGTGCCAGTAGTCCCCGGACTAGCGGGCTCTACAATGAGCAGTTCTTC. Residues: CASSPRTSGLYNEQFF. Based on the CDR3 plus reference TRBV19 and TRBJ2-1, the full variable domain is DGGITQSPKYLFRKEGQNVTLSCEQNLNHDAMYWYRQDPGQGLRLIYYSQIVNDFQKGDIAEGYSVSREKKESFPLTVTSAQKNPTAFYLCASSPRTSGLYNEQFFGPGTRLTVL.

The chain uses TRBV28 and TRBJ2-7; a possible D gene is TRBD1 (6 bases). With 3 bases removed from V and 2 bases from J, the gap between germline ends came to 14 bases. CDR1 is MDHEN, CDR2 SYDVKM, per germline. The CDR3 has 15 residues. In DNA, the CDR3 is TGTGCCAGCAGTTTCCCGCGACAGGACACCTACGAGCAGTACTTC. Its translation is CASSFPRQDTYEQYF.

V is TRBV10-3 and J is TRBJ1-3; no definite D call. CDR3 length equals 16 residues. Germline values: CDR1 ENHRY, CDR2 SYGVKD. V was shortened by 4 bases and J by 0 bases, with 13 bases between the two germline ends. The CDR3 region has the DNA TGTGCCATCAGTGGATCCCTATCAAGCTCTGGAAACACCATATATTTT. It specifies CAISGSLSSSGNTIYF.

The chain employs TRBV18 and TRBJ2-1, with TRBD2 as a possible D gene (5 bases). The CDR3 has 15 amino acids. Per the germline V gene, CDR1 is KGHSH and CDR2 is LQKENI. V lost 6 bases and J lost 0, with 12 bases in between. CDR3 coding DNA: TGTGCCAGCTCTCTTGGACGGGACTCCTACAATGAGCAGTTCTTC. Translation: CASSLGRDSYNEQFF.

V gene TRBV7-8 combines with J gene TRBJ1-4, with no clear D. The CDR3 length is 12 residues. V was clipped by 2 bases and J by 12 bases, with 10 bases between them. The germline CDR1 and CDR2 sequences are SGHVS and FQNEAQ. The CDR3, as DNA: TGTGCCAGCAGCTTAAATTGGGAGGAACTGTTTTTT. Amino acids: CASSLNWEELFF.

The rearrangement uses TRBV11-2 and TRBJ1-3; weak D call: TRBD1 (5 bases). The germline CDR1 and CDR2 sequences are SGHAT and FQNNGV. With 5 bases removed from V and 3 bases from J, the gap between germline ends came to 14 bases. This CDR3 spans 15 amino acids. The CDR3 protein is CASSAQGIGGNTIYF. CDR3 sequence (DNA): TGTGCCAGCAGCGCCCAGGGAATAGGTGGAAACACCATATATTTT.

The V call is TRBV13, the J call TRBJ2-4; TRBD2 matches at 8 bases. Germline assignment: CDR1 PRHDT and CDR2 FYEKMQ (reference sequence). This CDR3 region has 14 residues. The J segment lost 8 bases and the V segment lost 5 bases, leaving 8 bases of the junction unmatched. The CDR3 DNA is TGTGCCAGCAGCCCGCGGGGGGCCGGGGACATTCAGTACTTC. This encodes CASSPRGAGDIQYF.

The chain is built from TRBV18 and TRBJ2-3; tentatively, D is TRBD2 (6 bases). The CDR3 is made up of 14 amino acids. CDR1 and CDR2 (germline): KGHSH, LQKENI. V lost 2 bases, J lost 3 bases, and 9 bases lay in between. CDR3 in amino acids: CASSPKLATDTQYF. In DNA form, the CDR3 reads TGTGCCAGCTCACCAAAACTAGCTACAGATACGCAGTATTTT. The full variable domain, completed using reference TRBV18 and TRBJ2-3, is NAGVMQNPRHLVRRRGQEARLRCSPMKGHSHVYWYRQLPEEGLKFMVYLQKENIIDESGMPKERFSAEFPKEGPSILRIQQVVRGDSAAYFCASSPKLATDTQYFGPGTRLTVL.

The chain carries TRBV12-5 and TRBJ1-6; D gene ambiguous. Per the germline V gene, CDR1 is LGHNT and CDR2 is FRNRAP. Trimming removed 7 bases from V and 9 bases from J, with 13 bases in between. The CDR3 is 13 residues long. In DNA form, the CDR3 reads TGTGCTAGTGCCCTAGAGGCGGGTTCACCCCTCCACTTT. This gives the protein CASALEAGSPLHF.

V and J are TRBV7-3 and TRBJ2-2; D might be TRBD1 (5 bases). V was pared by 6 bases and J by 1 base, with 9 bases between. The CDR3 covers 14 residues. Looked up from germline, CDR1 is SGHTA and CDR2 is FQGTGA. The DNA of the CDR3 is TGTGCCAGCAGAGGGGCAGGGAACACCGGGGAGCTGTTTTTT. Translation gives CASRGAGNTGELFF.

CDR3 in DNA: TGTGCCAGCGGGACAAGATACTATGGCTACACCTTC. This codes for CASGTRYYGYTF. The chain combines TRBV2 with TRBJ1-2; the D gene is possibly TRBD1 (6 bases). The length of the CDR3 is 12 residues. The V end was cut by 8 bases, the J end by 3 bases, with 10 bases between. From germline, CDR1 is SNHLY and CDR2 FYNNEI.

This sequence joins TRBV28 and TRBJ1-2, with TRBD1 identical over 8 bases. Germline trimming cut 5 bases from V and 2 bases from J; bases unmatched to any gene: 10. The CDR3 spans 16 residues. Germline CDR1 is MDHEN and CDR2 is SYDVKM. CDR3 nucleotides: TGTGCCAGCAGTCCCTCCCATGGACAGGGAAACTATGGCTACACCTTC. Encoded protein: CASSPSHGQGNYGYTF.

The chain uses TRBV9 and TRBJ2-1; possible D gene TRBD1, 6 bases. This CDR3 region has 16 residues. The germline V gene has CDR1 SGDLS and CDR2 YYNGEE. Trimming shortened V by 0 bases and J by 2 bases, and 12 bases separated the two germline ends. The CDR3 protein is CASSVEAGVTYNEQFF. DNA for the CDR3: TGTGCCAGCAGCGTAGAGGCAGGGGTCACCTACAATGAGCAGTTCTTC. Full variable domain (remainder filled in from reference TRBV9 and TRBJ2-1): DSGVTQTPKHLITATGQRVTLRCSPRSGDLSVYWYQQSLDQGLQFLIQYYNGEERAKGNILERFSAQQFPDLHSELNLSSLELGDSALYFCASSVEAGVTYNEQFFGPGTRLTVL.

The rearrangement joins TRBV7-2 to TRBJ1-5; 9 positions agree with TRBD1. The CDR3 is made up of 17 amino acids. The germline V gene has CDR1 SGHTA and CDR2 FQGNSA. J gave up 0 bases and V 1 base, and 4 bases lay outside the gene matches. The CDR3 nucleotides are TGTGCCAGCAGCTTAGTCGGGACAGGGTATAGCAATCAGCCCCAGCATTTT. Translation gives CASSLVGTGYSNQPQHF.

The V call is TRBV5-6, the J call TRBJ1-5; 8 positions match TRBD1. V trimming: 4 bases; J trimming: 7 bases; junction bases outside the gene matches: 7. The CDR3 has 14 residues. Looked up from germline, CDR1 is SGHDT and CDR2 is YYEEEE. The CDR3 protein is CASSRDRGEQPQHF. CDR3 bases: TGTGCCAGCAGCCGAGACAGGGGCGAACAGCCCCAGCATTTT.

V gene TRBV11-2 combines with J gene TRBJ1-2; 7 nucleotides match TRBD1. This CDR3 comprises 14 residues. The J segment lost 4 bases and the V segment lost 4 bases, leaving 6 bases of the junction unmatched. Germline V gene lookup returns CDR1 SGHAT and CDR2 FQNNGV. The CDR3 bases are TGTGCCAGCAGCTACCAGGGGGTTGGCTATGGCTACACCTTC. Translated: CASSYQGVGYGYTF.

The rearrangement joins TRBV5-1 to TRBJ1-4; TRBD1 is a possible D gene (6 bases). This CDR3 comprises 17 residues. Germline V CDR1 and CDR2: SGHRS, YFSETQ. V gave up 1 base and J gave up 3 bases, with 16 bases separating them. CDR3 residues: CASSLSGTSLPNEKLFF. The CDR3 nucleotides are TGCGCCAGCAGCTTGAGCGGGACAAGTCTTCCTAATGAAAAACTGTTTTTT.

The rearrangement uses TRBV11-1 and TRBJ1-1, with D possibly TRBD1 on 5 matching bases. The CDR3 length is 15 residues. Germline CDR1 SGHAT, CDR2 FQDESV (reference sequence). Trimming cost V 5 bases and J 0 bases, with 13 bases left between them. The CDR3 bases are TGTGCCAGCAGCCACGGGGAGGGGATGAACACTGAAGCTTTCTTT. Protein sequence: CASSHGEGMNTEAFF.

V gene TRBV2 combines with J gene TRBJ2-3; 10 bases are shared with TRBD1. From germline, CDR1 is SNHLY and CDR2 FYNNEI. Germline trimming cut 4 bases from V and 3 bases from J; bases unmatched to any gene: 7. This CDR3 comprises 16 residues. CDR3 sequence (DNA): TGTGCCAGCAGTGGTCTCCAGGGACAGGGGACAGATACGCAGTATTTT. Encoded protein: CASSGLQGQGTDTQYF.

This clone was observed a handful of times. The V and J genes are TRBV20-1 and TRBJ2-1; D remains unclear. Trimming stripped 5 bases from V and 9 bases from J, with 11 bases between. Germline V CDR1 and CDR2: DFQATT, SNEGSKA (reference sequence). This CDR3 comprises 11 residues. The CDR3 DNA is TGCAGTGCTCCCATAGTGGTTGAGCAGTTCTTC. Amino acid sequence: CSAPIVVEQFF.